The rows below give T cell receptor beta chains drawn from one sample of a study of blood T cell repertoires in COVID-19. Clones were sequenced by immunoSEQ multiplex PCR, and TCRdb holds only the in-frame ones, with some missing. The sample lists roughly 340,000 clones, about 90% seen once, with around 3.5% in the top ten. Input material: peripheral blood. All receptors come from a woman aged 18-29 years who had recovered from COVID-19. CDR3s include the opening cysteine and the closing phenylalanine or tryptophan. A D gene is named only where the DNA matches it firmly. Only some rows state a clone size, as once, few, many or a class for expanded clones.

J,V,D,size,CDR3,DNA
TRBJ1-3,TRBV10-3,.,.,CAITDGDHSGNTIYF,TGTGCCATCACCGACGGGGATCACTCTGGAAACACCATATATTTT
TRBJ1-1,TRBV11-2,.,.,CASSPEPGVRNTEAFF,TGTGCCAGCAGCCCCGAGCCGGGGGTCAGGAACACTGAAGCTTTCTTT
TRBJ2-1,TRBV19,.,.,CASSIGWRVGEQFF,TGTGCCAGTAGTATTGGGTGGAGGGTCGGTGAGCAGTTCTTC
TRBJ1-2,TRBV5-1,TRBD1,.,CASSLTIGTGEGYTF,TGCGCCAGCAGCCTTACTATTGGGACAGGGGAAGGCTACACCTTC
TRBJ1-1,TRBV5-4,.,.,CASSPRTGDTEAFF,TGTGCCAGCAGCCCCAGGACGGGGGACACTGAAGCTTTCTTT
TRBJ1-6,TRBV11-2,.,.,CASSVTRRGSPLHF,TGTGCCAGCAGCGTAACTCGACGGGGTTCACCCCTCCACTTT
TRBJ2-5,TRBV6-5,TRBD1,.,CASSYSDRGRTQYF,TGTGCCAGCAGTTACTCGGACAGGGGGCGGACCCAGTACTTC
TRBJ1-6,TRBV6-1,TRBD1,.,CASSEAPGGSSPLHF,TGTGCCAGCAGTGAAGCCCCAGGGGGGTCATCACCCCTCCACTTT
TRBJ2-1,TRBV6-2/TRBV6-3,.,.,CASSYNPRADYNEQFF,TGTGCCAGCAGTTATAATCCGCGGGCGGACTACAATGAGCAGTTCTTC
TRBJ2-3,TRBV5-1,.,.,CASSGGRVTDTQYF,TGCGCCAGCAGTGGAGGTAGGGTCACAGATACGCAGTATTTT
TRBJ2-1,TRBV3-1/TRBV3-2,TRBD2,.,CASSLGLAGGREQFF,TGTGCCAGCAGCCTGGGACTAGCGGGAGGGCGAGAGCAGTTCTTC
TRBJ1-1,TRBV19,.,.,CASKRRGLYDEAFF,TGTGCCAGTAAAAGGCGAGGGCTTTACGATGAAGCTTTCTTT
TRBJ2-1,TRBV5-8,TRBD2,.,CASDDPSGGYNEQFF,TGTGCCAGCGATGACCCTAGCGGGGGGTACAATGAGCAGTTCTTC
TRBJ1-4,TRBV5-6,TRBD1,.,CASSWTGEKLFF,TGTGCCAGCAGCTGGACAGGTGAAAAACTGTTTTTT
TRBJ1-5,TRBV4-3,.,once,CASSHRFGNQPQHF,TGCGCCAGCAGCCACCGGTTTGGCAATCAGCCCCAGCATTTT
TRBJ2-1,TRBV28,TRBD2,.,CASSSSGRGYEQFF,TGTGCCAGCAGTTCCAGCGGGAGGGGGTATGAGCAGTTCTTC
TRBJ1-6,TRBV7-9,TRBD1,.,CASSRQGDNSPLHF,TGTGCCAGCAGCCGGCAGGGGGATAATTCACCCCTCCACTTT
TRBJ1-2,TRBV30,.,.,CAWSAREGTAYGYTF,TGTGCCTGGAGTGCCCGGGAGGGGACCGCCTATGGCTACACCTTC
TRBJ2-1,TRBV10-3,.,.,CAISGRGIDNEQFF,TGTGCCATCAGTGGCCGGGGTATCGACAATGAGCAGTTCTTC
TRBJ1-4,TRBV4-1,.,once,CASSLSPQGTNEKLFF,TGCGCCAGCAGCCTCAGTCCACAGGGTACTAATGAAAAACTGTTTTTT
TRBJ1-3,TRBV29-1,.,.,CGWGQGAGNTIYF,TGCGGGTGGGGCCAAGGGGCTGGAAACACCATATATTTT
TRBJ2-5,TRBV27,.,.,CASRPGLPEETQYF,TGTGCCAGCAGACCAGGACTACCAGAGGAGACCCAGTACTTC
TRBJ1-3,TRBV27,.,once,CASRMGGSGDTIYF,TGTGCCAGCAGGATGGGAGGGAGTGGGGACACCATATATTTT
TRBJ1-2,TRBV3-1/TRBV3-2,.,.,CASSQDIYSTDSRLDGYTF,TGTGCCAGCAGCCAAGATATCTATTCGACAGACAGTCGACTGGATGGCTACACCTTC
TRBJ2-1,TRBV24-1,TRBD2,.,CATSEGLADYNEQFF,TGTGCCACCAGTGAGGGTCTAGCGGACTACAATGAGCAGTTCTTC
TRBJ2-3,TRBV19,TRBD2,.,CASMSPSGETFSTDTQYF,TGTGCCAGTATGAGTCCTAGCGGGGAGACCTTTAGCACAGATACGCAGTATTTT
TRBJ1-2,TRBV11-2,TRBD1,once,CASSLRGGVGYGYTF,TGTGCCAGCAGCTTACGAGGGGGCGTTGGGTATGGCTACACCTTC
TRBJ2-1,TRBV19,TRBD2,.,CASNRLAADNEQFF,TGTGCCAGTAATCGACTAGCGGCCGACAATGAGCAGTTCTTC
TRBJ2-1,TRBV3-1/TRBV3-2,.,.,CASSQGGVSWNEQFF,TGTGCCAGCAGCCAAGGGGGAGTGAGTTGGAATGAGCAGTTCTTC
TRBJ2-3,TRBV5-6,.,.,CASSRGDTDTQYF,TGTGCCAGCAGCAGAGGAGACACAGATACGCAGTATTTT
TRBJ1-2,TRBV9,TRBD1,.,CASSAHTQGIYGYTF,TGTGCCAGCAGCGCGCACACACAGGGGATCTATGGCTACACCTTC
TRBJ2-2,TRBV24-1,.,.,CATSEVGALNTGELFF,TGTGCCACCAGTGAAGTGGGGGCCTTGAACACCGGGGAGCTGTTTTTT
TRBJ2-3,TRBV2,TRBD2,.,CATDAPGTSGRAQDTQYF,TGTGCCACCGATGCCCCCGGGACTAGCGGGAGGGCCCAAGATACGCAGTATTTT
TRBJ1-5,TRBV6-1,.,.,CASSGRTNAGNQPQHF,TGTGCCAGCAGTGGCCGGACAAATGCTGGCAATCAGCCCCAGCATTTT
TRBJ1-5,TRBV19,TRBD1,.,CASRDRPAPQHF,TGTGCCAGTCGGGACAGGCCCGCGCCCCAGCATTTT
TRBJ1-2,TRBV24-1,TRBD1,.,CATSEPGQGPYGYTF,TGTGCCACCAGTGAACCGGGACAGGGCCCCTATGGCTACACCTTC
TRBJ2-1,TRBV24-1,TRBD2,.,CATSDDRIPLAGLPVEQFF,TGTGCCACCAGTGACGACAGGATACCCCTAGCGGGATTACCCGTTGAGCAGTTCTTC
TRBJ2-2,TRBV9,.,.,CASSPRDRINTGELFF,TGTGCCAGCAGCCCTCGAGACAGGATAAACACCGGGGAGCTGTTTTTT
TRBJ2-1,TRBV11-3,TRBD1,.,CASSSRGRAGTYNEQFF,TGTGCCAGCAGCTCTAGGGGGCGCGCAGGGACCTACAATGAGCAGTTCTTC
TRBJ1-1,TRBV19,TRBD1,.,CASTRGRNTEAFF,TGTGCCAGTACCAGGGGGCGGAACACTGAAGCTTTCTTT
TRBJ1-2,TRBV15,TRBD1,.,CATSTRGGTYGYTF,TGTGCCACCAGCACTAGAGGGGGCACCTATGGCTACACCTTC
TRBJ2-1,TRBV13,.,.,CASSLTRPERSSYNEQFF,TGTGCCAGCAGCTTAACCCGTCCGGAGCGAAGCTCCTACAATGAGCAGTTCTTC
TRBJ1-5,TRBV27,.,.,CASSRIEDNQPQHF,TGTGCCAGCAGTAGAATAGAGGACAATCAGCCCCAGCATTTT
TRBJ2-3,TRBV4-1,TRBD2,.,CASSHSGTSGVPPTDTQYF,TGCGCCAGCAGCCATTCCGGGACTAGCGGGGTCCCCCCCACAGATACGCAGTATTTT
TRBJ2-3,TRBV24-1,TRBD1,.,CATSDHRDSSTDTQYF,TGTGCCACCAGTGACCACCGGGACAGCAGCACAGATACGCAGTATTTT
TRBJ2-1,TRBV6-5,TRBD1,.,CASSTTGDQTEQFF,TGTGCCAGCAGCACGACAGGGGATCAGACTGAGCAGTTCTTC
TRBJ1-1,TRBV9,TRBD1,.,CASSTAGGRNTEAFF,TGTGCCAGCAGCACCGCAGGGGGGCGGAACACTGAAGCTTTCTTT
TRBJ1-2,TRBV11-2,.,once,CASSQRTVYGYTF,TGTGCCAGCAGCCAGAGGACAGTCTATGGCTACACCTTC
TRBJ2-1,TRBV7-2,.,.,CASSLPSGYSYNEQFF,TGTGCCAGCAGCTTACCCAGCGGGTACTCCTACAATGAGCAGTTCTTC
TRBJ2-1,TRBV11-3,.,.,CASSLRRAENEQFF,TGTGCCAGCAGCCTACGTCGAGCCGAAAATGAGCAGTTCTTC
TRBJ2-3,TRBV6-5,TRBD2,.,CASSYGAGGDTQYF,TGTGCCAGCAGTTACGGGGCCGGGGGGGATACGCAGTATTTT